One sample yielded the 27 T cell receptor beta chains listed below, sequenced in a study of breast tumors, draining lymph nodes, adjacent tissues. TCRdb fed the multiplex PCR reads into MiXCR, producing one record per CDR3 protein. The sample lists fewer than 80,000 distinct CDR3 sequences, roughly 44% occurring once. Sequenced: breast tumor tissue. These receptors were taken from a female donor with breast cancer. Some clones in this sample may be carry-over from other donors' samples.

This clonotype was seen many times. The gene calls are TRBV9 and TRBJ2-1; 11 positions agree with TRBD2. Germline CDR1 and CDR2: SGDLS and YYNGEE. The CDR3 is 18 amino acids. V trimming: 0 bases; J trimming: 0 bases; junction bases outside the gene matches: 5. CDR3 sequence reads: CASSVALAGEISYNEQFF. As DNA, the CDR3 is TGTGCCAGCAGCGTAGCACTAGCGGGAGAGATCTCCTACAATGAGCAGTTCTTC.

This clonotype is large by share. The chain uses TRBV13 and TRBJ1-2, with 8 bases aligning to TRBD1. Losses at the gene ends were 0 bases for V and 2 bases for J; bases not matched to a gene: 8. CDR3 size: 17 residues. Germline values: CDR1 PRHDT, CDR2 FYEKMQ (reference sequence). CDR3 loop: CASSLGTGVPLNYGYTF. In DNA form, the CDR3 reads TGTGCCAGCAGCTTAGGGACAGGGGTCCCCTTGAACTATGGCTACACCTTC.

The V gene is TRBV7-3, the J gene TRBJ2-1; 13 bases are shared with TRBD2. The CDR3 length is 18 residues. Per the germline V gene, CDR1 is SGHTA and CDR2 is FQGTGA. V lost 11 bases to trimming and J lost 8 bases; unmatched junction nucleotides: 21. The CDR3 coding sequence is TGTGCCTGGAGTCCCCCCGTCACTAGCGGGAGGGCCAACTATGAGCAGTTCTTC. This encodes CAWSPPVTSGRANYEQFF.

This chain joins TRBV11-3 and TRBJ2-7, with 10 bases aligning to TRBD2. Germline V gene sequence: CDR1 SGHNT, CDR2 YENEEA. The CDR3 consists of 17 residues. V was clipped by 0 bases and J by 2 bases; unmatched bases: 7. CDR3 loop: CASSLDLASGGPYEQYF. The CDR3 nucleotides are TGTGCCAGCAGCTTAGATCTGGCTAGCGGGGGCCCCTACGAGCAGTACTTC.

This clonotype was seen many times. This chain links TRBV15 with TRBJ2-7; 8 nucleotides line up with TRBD2. With 3 bases clipped from V and 7 bases from J, the junction kept 11 bases outside the gene matches. Germline V gives CDR1 LNHNV, CDR2 YYDKDF (reference sequence). The CDR3 sequence is 15 residues long. The CDR3 here is CATSRTKREIGEQYF. CDR3 DNA: TGTGCCACCAGCAGGACTAAGCGGGAGATAGGAGAGCAGTACTTC. Variable domain in full (rest from reference TRBV15 and TRBJ2-7): DAMVIQNPRYQVTQFGKPVTLSCSQTLNHNVMYWYQQKSSQAPKLLFHYYDKDFNNEADTPDNFQSRRPNTSFCFLDIRSPGLGDTAMYLCATSRTKREIGEQYFGPGTRLTVT.

This sequence joins TRBV10-3 and TRBJ2-6; 9 bases match TRBD1. J gave up 0 bases and V 7 bases, and 4 bases lay outside the gene matches. The CDR3 sequence is 16 residues long. Per germline, CDR1 ENHRY and CDR2 SYGVKD. CDR3 in amino acids: CAIMTGGVSGANVLTF. CDR3 nucleotide sequence: TGTGCCATCATGACAGGGGGAGTCTCTGGGGCCAACGTCCTGACTTTC.

The genes are TRBV11-2 and TRBJ2-4; 9 bases align to TRBD1. After removal of 5 bases from V and 9 bases from J, the junction contained 11 bases not matched to a gene. Germline CDR1 and CDR2: SGHAT and FQNNGV. The CDR3 is made up of 15 amino acids. The CDR3 loop reads CASSRTGTGRLIQYF. The CDR3 region has the DNA TGTGCCAGCAGCCGAACCGGGACAGGGAGGCTCATTCAGTACTTC.

This clonotype appeared a few times. A much larger clone lies one base from this, so it may be a read error. The chain uses TRBV9 and TRBJ2-1, with TRBD2 matching over 8 bases. The germline CDR1 and CDR2 sequences are SGDLS and YYNGEE. The CDR3 contains 17 residues. The chain's CDR3 is CASSPTPGLGRYTEQFF. CDR3 DNA sequence: TGTGCCAGCAGCCCAACTCCGGGACTAGGGAGATACACTGAGCAGTTCTTC.

This chain links TRBV7-9 with TRBJ1-6; TRBD1 matches at 8 bases. The CDR3 loop spans 18 amino acids. V lost 5 bases to trimming and J lost 11 bases; unmatched junction nucleotides: 20. The germline CDR1 and CDR2 sequences are SEHNR and FQNEAQ (reference sequence). CDR3 protein: CASSPRQGSGDRNPPLHF. The CDR3 bases are TGTGCCAGCAGCCCCCGACAGGGGTCAGGGGACAGGAATCCACCCCTCCACTTT.

This clonotype was seen ten or more times. The rearrangement links TRBV10-1 to TRBJ2-3; TRBD2 is a possible D gene (6 bases). The ends were cut back, 2 bases at V and 8 bases at J, with 11 bases in the middle. Per germline, CDR1 WNHNN and CDR2 SYGVQD (reference sequence). The CDR3 has 13 amino acids. The CDR3 spells CASSEGGAGTQYF. The CDR3 DNA is TGCGCCAGCAGTGAGGGAGGGGCAGGTACGCAGTATTTT.

This clonotype was seen repeatedly, ten times or more. The chain uses TRBV9 and TRBJ1-2, with a possible D match to TRBD1 (5 bases). The germline CDR1 and CDR2 sequences are SGDLS and YYNGEE. V gave up 6 bases and J gave up 4 bases, with 13 bases separating them. There are 13 residues in the CDR3. The CDR3 nucleotides read TGTGCCAGCAAGGGGCCCGGGGGCTATGGCTACACCTTC. It encodes CASKGPGGYGYTF.

Ten or more counts support this clonotype. This chain links TRBV7-3 with TRBJ1-2, with 7 nucleotides matching TRBD1. This CDR3 contains 17 residues. Trimming took 2 bases from V and 1 from J; bases not matched to a gene: 10. CDR1 is SGHTA, CDR2 FQGTGA, per germline. CDR3 residues: CASSLSQRDSYNYGYTF. In DNA form, the CDR3 reads TGTGCCAGCAGCTTATCCCAACGGGACAGCTATAACTATGGCTACACCTTC.

This chain joins TRBV13 and TRBJ1-6; 8 bases are a match to TRBD1. Trimming removed 0 bases from V and 10 bases from J; junction bases left unmatched: 5. Germline V gene data show CDR1 as PRHDT and CDR2 as FYEKMQ (reference sequence). The CDR3 loop spans 15 amino acids. CDR3 protein: CASSLGTGVGSPLHF. The CDR3 DNA sequence: TGTGCCAGCAGCTTAGGGACAGGGGTTGGCTCACCCCTCCACTTT.

This chain uses TRBV6-6 with TRBJ1-5; D is uncertain. This CDR3 has 15 amino acids. The germline V gene encodes CDR1 MNHNY and CDR2 SVGAGI (reference sequence). With 6 bases removed from V and 5 bases from J, the gap between germline ends came to 17 bases. The CDR3 nucleotides read TGTGCCAGCAGCCCAGGACGCATTTCTTATCAGCCCCAGCATTTT. It specifies CASSPGRISYQPQHF.

V gene TRBV10-2 combines with J gene TRBJ1-6, with a tentative D call TRBD1 (5 bases). Germline V gives CDR1 WSHSY, CDR2 SAAADI. The CDR3 has 16 amino acids. V lost 3 bases, J lost 0 bases, and 9 bases lay in between. CDR3 in DNA: TGCGCCAGCAGTGACAGGGCTAGCTCCTATAATTCACCCCTCCACTTT. The encoded protein is CASSDRASSYNSPLHF.

This clonotype was picked up one time. The chain is built from TRBV25-1 and TRBJ2-1; TRBD2 is a possible D gene (5 bases). V lost 5 bases to trimming and J lost 8 bases, with 22 bases between them. Germline CDR1 MGHDK, CDR2 SYGVNS. This CDR3 spans 16 amino acids. CDR3 nucleotide sequence: TGTGCCAGCAGTTCGGATAGCGTTGTTAGTATCGATGAGCAGTTCTTC. This gives the protein CASSSDSVVSIDEQFF. The full variable domain, rest sourced from reference TRBV25-1 and TRBJ2-1, is EADIYQTPRYLVIGTGKKITLECSQTMGHDKMYWYQQDPGMELHLIHYSYGVNSTEKGDLSSESTVSRIRTEHFPLTLESARPSHTSQYLCASSSDSVVSIDEQFFGPGTRLTVL.

This clonotype was recorded once. J is TRBJ2-3 and V is TRBV13; 8 nucleotides align to TRBD1. The CDR3 totals 14 residues. Germline V gene data show CDR1 as PRHDT and CDR2 as FYEKMQ (reference sequence). V shed 0 bases and J 7 bases; nucleotides not matched to a gene: 3. The CDR3 loop reads CASSLGTGVHTQYF. The CDR3 coding sequence is TGTGCCAGCAGCTTAGGGACAGGGGTGCATACGCAGTATTTT.

This clonotype was detected ten times or more. The chain uses TRBV5-1 and TRBJ2-7, with 9 bases identical to TRBD1. CDR1 is SGHRS and CDR2 is YFSETQ in the germline V gene. The CDR3 length is 14 residues. The junction had 9 bases not matched to a gene; V was cut back by 4 bases and J by 7 bases. CDR3 protein: CASSKGQGLGEQYF. CDR3 nucleotides: TGCGCCAGCAGCAAGGGACAGGGTTTGGGGGAGCAGTACTTC.

The CDR3 nucleotides read TGTGCCAGCAGTTTAGGCGGGACAGGGGGCAATGGCTACACCTTC. Protein product: CASSLGGTGGNGYTF. The chain is built from TRBV27 and TRBJ1-2; 12 bases align to TRBD1. With V trimmed by 2 bases and J by 6 bases, 4 bases remained unmatched. From germline, CDR1 is MNHEY and CDR2 SMNVEV (reference sequence). This CDR3 contains 15 residues.

This clonotype was seen many times. CDR3 in DNA: TGCAGCGTTAAAAAGGCCCCGGGCCCCGCGAACTACGAGCAGTACTTC. The encoded protein is CSVKKAPGPANYEQYF. The gene calls are TRBV29-1 and TRBJ2-7; D remains ambiguous. The CDR3 is 16 amino acids. CDR1 is SQVTM and CDR2 is ANQGSEA in the germline V gene. V lost 5 bases, J lost 3 bases, and 23 bases lay in between.

The table lists this clonotype with many counts. V gene TRBV9 combines with J gene TRBJ2-1; 7 bases line up with TRBD2. CDR1 and CDR2 from the germline V gene are SGDLS and YYNGEE. The V and J ends lost 1 base and 6 bases, in that order; junction bases with no gene match: 7. The CDR3 runs 15 residues. The CDR3 sequence: CASSVSLAASNEQFF. The CDR3 DNA reads as TGTGCCAGCAGCGTAAGCCTAGCGGCGAGCAATGAGCAGTTCTTC.

J is TRBJ1-5 and V is TRBV11-2; D perhaps matches TRBD1 (5 bases). The CDR3 contains 11 residues. Deletions cut 6 bases from V and 12 bases from J, with 12 bases between. Germline V gives CDR1 SGHAT, CDR2 FQNNGV. Here the CDR3 reads CASSSDRDQHF. The CDR3 DNA reads as TGTGCCAGCAGTTCCGACAGAGACCAGCATTTT.

This clonotype was recorded a few times. A much larger clone differs from this one at a single base, so this may be a read error. The rearrangement links TRBV5-8 to TRBJ1-3, with unresolved D. The CDR3 sequence is 15 residues long. Germline V gene lookup returns CDR1 SGHTS and CDR2 YDEGEE. V was shortened by 0 bases and J by 1 base, with 8 bases between the two germline ends. The CDR3 DNA sequence: TGTGCCAGCAGCTTGGGGCGTCCTTCTGGAAACACCATATATTTT. Protein sequence: CASSLGRPSGNTIYF. Full variable domain (outside the CDR3, taken from reference TRBV5-8 and TRBJ1-3): EAGVTQSPTHLIKTRGQQATLRCSPISGHTSVYWYQQALGLGLQFLLWYDEGEERNRGNFPPRFSGRQFPNYSSELNVNALELEDSALYLCASSLGRPSGNTIYFGEGSWLTVV.

The chain recombines TRBV24-1 with TRBJ2-5; TRBD2 matches at 9 bases. Trimming cost V 4 bases and J 5 bases; bases outside gene matches: 4. CDR1 and CDR2 from the germline V gene are KGHDR and SFDVKD. This CDR3 has 14 residues. CDR3 residues: CATSDRTSVETQYF. DNA of the CDR3: TGTGCCACCAGTGACCGGACTAGCGTGGAGACCCAGTACTTC.

This clonotype was counted ten times or more. Sequence at one end of the junction differs from germline and may be a read error. The chain is built from TRBV10-1 and TRBJ2-7; D may be TRBD2 (6 bases). CDR3 length: 14 amino acids. Per germline, CDR1 WNHNN and CDR2 SYGVQD (reference sequence). CDR3 sequence reads: CASSDEIGTYGQYF. For the CDR3, the DNA is TGCGCCAGCAGTGATGAAATCGGGACTTACGGGCAGTACTTC.

This clonotype came up many times. The gene calls are TRBV7-6 and TRBJ2-5; TRBD1 aligns across 9 bases. Per the germline V gene, CDR1 is SGHVS and CDR2 is FNYEAQ. J lost 2 bases, V lost 1 base, and 5 bases had no gene match. The CDR3 is 16 residues long. In nucleotides, the CDR3 is TGTGCCAGCAGCTTAGACGACAGGGGGGGACAAGAGACCCAGTACTTC. Protein sequence: CASSLDDRGGQETQYF.

This clonotype was observed many times. The chain couples TRBV6-6 to TRBJ2-2; 8 nucleotides match TRBD1. Germline loops: CDR1 MNHNY, CDR2 SVGAGI (reference sequence). This CDR3 has 14 residues. V lost 4 bases to trimming and J lost 9 bases; unmatched junction nucleotides: 7. DNA for the CDR3: TGTGCCAGCAGTTCGACGCAGGGGGCCAGGGAGCTGTTTTTT. Residues: CASSSTQGARELFF.